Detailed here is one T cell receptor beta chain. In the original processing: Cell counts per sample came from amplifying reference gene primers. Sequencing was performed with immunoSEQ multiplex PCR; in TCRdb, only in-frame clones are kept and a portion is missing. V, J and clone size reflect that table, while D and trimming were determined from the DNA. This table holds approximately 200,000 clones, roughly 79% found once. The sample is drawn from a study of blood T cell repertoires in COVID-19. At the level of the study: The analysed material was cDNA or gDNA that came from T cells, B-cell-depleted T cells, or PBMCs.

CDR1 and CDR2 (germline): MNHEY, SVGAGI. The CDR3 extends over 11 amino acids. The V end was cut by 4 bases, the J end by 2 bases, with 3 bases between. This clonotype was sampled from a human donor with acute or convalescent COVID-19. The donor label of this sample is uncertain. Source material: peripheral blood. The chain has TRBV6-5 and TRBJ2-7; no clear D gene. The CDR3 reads CASSSAYEQYF. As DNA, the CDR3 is TGTGCCAGCAGTTCCGCCTACGAGCAGTACTTC.